This TCR beta chain stems from a study of spatial heterogeneity in lung cancer. Study background: Available follow-up PBMC samples were sequenced, at a median of roughly two years post-resection. Alpha-chain sequences were detected in numbers that were consistently lower than beta-chain sequences.

Time point specified: blood at routine non-recurrence follow-up after resection. Tumor, nontumor lung or frozen PBMC supplied whole RNA that was sequenced unsorted. Note on this clonotype: Antigen unknown. This beta chain turned up in a library designed for alpha chains; as an off-target read, its abundance says little.

Findings of the study overall: Blood showed ubiquitous tumor TCRs more often at resection than at routine follow-up.

TCRdb reanalysed the 5' RACE reads using MiXCR and keeps one entry per CDR3 protein. The sample lists about 220 distinct CDR3 sequences, 46% occurring once. The CDR3 spans 15 residues. Germline CDR1 reads PRHDT; CDR2 reads FYEKMQ (reference sequence). V gave up 4 bases and J gave up 3 bases; unmatched junction bases: 9. The sequence was obtained from a male donor with early-stage non-small cell lung cancer. This specimen was PBMCs, taken at follow-up. V and J are TRBV13 and TRBJ2-7, with 7 nucleotides matching TRBD2. The CDR3 sequence is CASSSSPTSLYEQYF. The CDR3 nucleotides are TGTGCCAGCAGCTCCTCCCCGACTAGCCTCTACGAGCAGTACTTC.